A single sample gave rise to the 25 T cell receptor beta chains below, sequenced in a study of CD8+ T cells in alopecia areata. RNA extraction and reverse transcription yielded cDNA as sequencing template. Clones were sequenced by immunoSEQ multiplex PCR, and TCRdb holds only the in-frame ones, with some missing. Of about 270,000 clones listed, 60% are singletons. The sample's treatment: oral pan-JAK inhibitor, 5-10 mg twice daily. This sample comprised CD4+ T cells sorted from blood, obtained around week 54, from a patient treated with tofacitinib. The origin of the receptors is a human donor with alopecia areata.

This clone was recorded a few times. Other nucleotide sequences from this sample produce the same CDR3. V and J are TRBV5-4 and TRBJ2-1, with unresolved D. CDR3 size: 12 residues. The germline gives CDR1 SGHNT, CDR2 YYREEE (reference sequence). V was clipped by 0 bases and J by 9 bases, with 7 bases between them. In DNA, the CDR3 is TGTGCCAGCAGCTTGGCGGTGGGTGAGCAGTTCTTC. Residues: CASSLAVGEQFF.

This clone was observed once. The chain combines TRBV7-2 with TRBJ1-5; perhaps TRBD1 as D (5 bases). Deletions cut 5 bases from V and 2 bases from J, with 10 bases between. CDR1 is SGHTA and CDR2 is FQGNSA in the germline V gene. CDR3 length: 14 amino acids. The CDR3 DNA reads TGTGCCAGCAGCCAGGGTGCCGGCAATCAGCCCCAGCATTTT. Translation: CASSQGAGNQPQHF.

V usage is TRBV5-4 and J usage is TRBJ1-2; 7 positions agree with TRBD1. Per germline, CDR1 SGHNT and CDR2 YYREEE (reference sequence). V dropped 2 bases and J dropped 2; count of bases not matched to a gene: 6. CDR3 size: 15 residues. CDR3 region: CASSFGTAQNYGYTF. In DNA, the CDR3 is TGTGCCAGCAGCTTTGGGACAGCACAGAACTATGGCTACACCTTC.

This chain connects TRBV30 to TRBJ1-3; D uncertain. Germline CDR1 is GTSNPN and CDR2 is SVGIG (reference sequence). Trimming left V 2 bases short and J 0 bases short, with 8 bases between. The CDR3 is 14 amino acids. CDR3 in DNA: TGTGCCTGGAGTCTCGGGAGCTCTGGAAACACCATATATTTT. Its protein product is CAWSLGSSGNTIYF.

This clone was detected a few times. The rearrangement uses TRBV2 and TRBJ1-5; 8 bases are a match to TRBD1. This CDR3 has 16 amino acids. Germline CDR1 reads SNHLY; CDR2 reads FYNNEI. V was pared by 4 bases and J by 6 bases, with 11 bases of the junction left unmatched. The CDR3 DNA sequence: TGTGCCAGCAGTGTCGGACAGGGAGATTTGGGTCAGCCCCAGCATTTT. Encoded protein: CASSVGQGDLGQPQHF. The full variable domain, rest sourced from reference TRBV2 and TRBJ1-5, is EPEVTQTPSHQVTQMGQEVILRCVPISNHLYFYWYRQILGQKVEFLVSFYNNEISEKSEIFDDQFSVERPDGSNFTLKIRSTKLEDSAMYFCASSVGQGDLGQPQHFGDGTRLSIL.

This chain uses TRBV19 with TRBJ1-2; maybe TRBD1 (5 bases). V lost 9 bases to trimming and J lost 4 bases, with 12 bases between them. Germline CDR1 and CDR2: LNHDA and SQIVND (reference sequence). The CDR3 has 12 amino acids. CDR3 in DNA: TGTGCCAGCCGACAGTACACCTATGGCTACACCTTC. Translating it yields CASRQYTYGYTF.

The chain is built from TRBV29-1 and TRBJ2-7; D is unresolved. This CDR3 region has 12 residues. Deletions cut 4 bases from V and 0 bases from J, with 7 bases between. CDR1 SQVTM and CDR2 ANQGSEA come from the germline V gene. The CDR3 loop is CSVVGSSYEQYF. The CDR3 coding sequence is TGCAGCGTTGTCGGCTCCTCCTACGAGCAGTACTTC.

This chain connects TRBV19 to TRBJ1-1, with D possibly TRBD1 on 5 matching bases. V was trimmed by 8 bases and J by 7 bases, leaving 17 bases between them. This CDR3 is 13 amino acids long. Germline lookup yields CDR1 LNHDA and CDR2 SQIVND (reference sequence). CDR3 in DNA: TGTGCCAGTCGTTTTATGGGGGGAAGTGAAGCTTTCTTT. Protein: CASRFMGGSEAFF.

This chain connects TRBV9 to TRBJ2-7; either TRBD1 or TRBD2 may supply D (5 bases each). The CDR3 is made up of 15 amino acids. V lost 0 bases and J 0 bases, leaving 10 bases between the germline ends. Germline CDR1 reads SGDLS; CDR2 reads YYNGEE. Here the CDR3 reads CASSVAGASSYEQYF. The CDR3, as DNA: TGTGCCAGCAGCGTAGCCGGGGCGAGCTCCTACGAGCAGTACTTC.

This clone has only a few counts. This chain connects TRBV29-1 to TRBJ1-5; D possibly corresponds to TRBD1 (5 bases). CDR3 length: 13 amino acids. Germline assignment: CDR1 SQVTM and CDR2 ANQGSEA. Trimming shortened V by 4 bases and J by 0 bases, and 7 bases separated the two germline ends. CDR3 region: CSVGGSSNQPQHF. CDR3 sequence (DNA): TGCAGCGTTGGGGGGAGTAGCAATCAGCCCCAGCATTTT.

Only a few counts were recorded for this clone. V is TRBV4-1 and J is TRBJ2-3; D is undetermined. Germline CDR1 reads MGHRA; CDR2 reads YSYEKL. The CDR3 spans 13 residues. V lost 3 bases, J lost 3 bases, and 7 bases lay in between. CDR3 amino acids: CASSQQETDTQYF. The CDR3 coding sequence is TGCGCCAGCAGCCAGCAGGAGACAGATACGCAGTATTTT.

V gene TRBV6-5 combines with J gene TRBJ2-5; D is possibly TRBD1 (6 bases). The length of the CDR3 is 13 residues. Germline assignment: CDR1 MNHEY and CDR2 SVGAGI. The V end was cut by 5 bases, the J end by 3 bases, with 10 bases between. CDR3 sequence reads: CASSGTNEETQYF. The CDR3 coding sequence is TGTGCCAGCAGTGGGACAAACGAAGAGACCCAGTACTTC.

V gene TRBV4-3 combines with J gene TRBJ2-5; TRBD1 agrees at 7 bases. Germline V CDR1 and CDR2: LGHNA, YSLEER. V lost 3 bases and J lost 3; bases outside the gene matches: 4. The CDR3 loop spans 14 amino acids. The CDR3 spells CASSHPGQKETQYF. Written as DNA, the CDR3 is TGCGCCAGCAGCCACCCGGGACAGAAAGAGACCCAGTACTTC.

V is TRBV27 and J is TRBJ2-3, with D possibly matching TRBD1 (5 bases). The ends were cut back, 0 bases at V and 3 bases at J, with 7 bases in the middle. Looked up from germline, CDR1 is MNHEY and CDR2 is SMNVEV (reference sequence). The CDR3 has 14 residues. CDR3 in DNA: TGTGCCAGCAGTTTATCCAGGGCGACAGATACGCAGTATTTT. Translating it yields CASSLSRATDTQYF.

This clone is a singleton in its sample. The chain couples TRBV5-1 to TRBJ2-7; D might be TRBD1 or TRBD2, each matching 5 bases. Trimming cost V 1 base and J 0 bases, with 14 bases left between them. This CDR3 is 16 amino acids long. Germline V CDR1 and CDR2: SGHRS, YFSETQ. CDR3 bases: TGCGCCAGCAGCTTGACCGGGGCGACATACTCCTACGAGCAGTACTTC. This encodes CASSLTGATYSYEQYF.

The chain uses TRBV15 and TRBJ1-5; a weak D match, TRBD1 (5 bases). CDR3 length equals 15 residues. Germline CDR1 LNHNV, CDR2 YYDKDF (reference sequence). V dropped 3 bases and J dropped 4 bases, with 13 bases sitting between them. The CDR3 DNA is TGTGCCACCAGCAGGGAGACAAGGACAAATCAGCCCCAGCATTTT. It codes for CATSRETRTNQPQHF.

This clone was counted ten times or more. The chain carries TRBV6-5 and TRBJ2-3; D possibly matches TRBD1 or TRBD2 (6 bases each). The CDR3 sequence is 16 residues long. Germline CDR1 reads MNHEY; CDR2 reads SVGAGI. V was trimmed by 0 bases and J by 5 bases, leaving 15 bases between them. This CDR3 is CASSYSPGALGDTQYF. CDR3 DNA: TGTGCCAGCAGTTACTCACCGGGGGCCTTGGGAGATACGCAGTATTTT.

Comment on this clone: Other DNA variants within this sample encode the same CDR3. The V gene is TRBV9, the J gene TRBJ2-5; TRBD1 or TRBD2 may be the D gene (5 bases each). Between the trimmed V and J ends, which lost 0 bases and 1 base, there was a span of 7 bases. There are 14 residues in the CDR3. CDR1 SGDLS and CDR2 YYNGEE come from the germline V gene. The CDR3 region is CASSVVGTQETQYF. CDR3 bases: TGTGCCAGCAGCGTAGTTGGGACCCAAGAGACCCAGTACTTC.

This clone was recorded a few times. The chain recombines TRBV6-4 with TRBJ1-6; tentatively, D is TRBD1 (6 bases). Trimming took 0 bases from V and 14 from J, leaving 8 bases between them. CDR1 and CDR2 from the germline V gene are MRHNA and SNTAGT. The CDR3 contains 12 residues. The CDR3 DNA sequence: TGTGCCAGCAGTGACTCGAGGGGGACCCTCCACTTT. Translating gives CASSDSRGTLHF.

The rearrangement uses TRBV29-1 and TRBJ1-2, with D unclear. V was clipped by 2 bases and J by 4 bases, with 8 bases between them. The CDR3 covers 12 residues. Germline lookup yields CDR1 SQVTM and CDR2 ANQGSEA. The CDR3 region is CSVERGSYGYTF. The DNA of the CDR3 is TGCAGCGTTGAAAGAGGGTCCTATGGCTACACCTTC.

This clone was detected only a few times. The junction does not match germline at one end; this may be a read error. This rearrangement joins TRBV7-7 to TRBJ2-2; the D gene is possibly TRBD1 (6 bases). Germline values: CDR1 SSHAT, CDR2 FNYEAQ (reference sequence). The CDR3 covers 13 residues. This CDR3 reads CASSPGVGGELFF. The CDR3 DNA reads TGTGCTAGCAGCCCAGGGGTTGGCGGGGAGCTGTTTTTT.

The gene calls are TRBV5-1 and TRBJ1-1; D remains ambiguous. The V gene lost 5 bases and the J gene lost 4 bases, with 12 bases spanning the gap. The CDR3 covers 13 residues. Germline CDR1 SGHRS, CDR2 YFSETQ. The CDR3 DNA sequence: TGCGCCAGCAGGTCAGATCGGGGCACTGAAGCTTTCTTT. Translating it yields CASRSDRGTEAFF.

The genes are TRBV7-2 and TRBJ2-7; D tentatively reads TRBD1 or TRBD2 (5 bases each). The CDR3 has 13 residues. CDR1 is SGHTA, CDR2 FQGNSA, per germline. Trimming cost V 2 bases and J 2 bases, with 7 bases left between them. CDR3 coding DNA: TGTGCCAGCAGCTTAAGGGGACCCTACGAGCAGTACTTC. This translates into CASSLRGPYEQYF.

This sequence joins TRBV6-5 and TRBJ2-5, with unresolved D. Germline V lookup: CDR1 MNHEY, CDR2 SVGAGI. With 2 bases removed from V and 3 bases from J, the gap between germline ends came to 13 bases. CDR3 length: 15 residues. The CDR3 bases are TGTGCCAGCAGTTACCTCGGACGAGTTAAAGAGACCCAGTACTTC. This codes for CASSYLGRVKETQYF.

The sample holds many counts of this clone. V usage is TRBV11-3 and J usage is TRBJ1-1, with 8 positions matching TRBD1. The germline V gene has CDR1 SGHNT and CDR2 YENEEA. The CDR3 contains 14 residues. J gave up 1 base and V 5 bases, and 3 bases lay outside the gene matches. This CDR3 is CASSEGQENTEAFF. CDR3 in DNA: TGTGCCAGCAGCGAGGGACAGGAGAACACTGAAGCTTTCTTT.